This T cell receptor beta chain is from a study of blood T cell repertoires in COVID-19. One Seattle source followed patients from active infection through their disease course. Original processing notes: It was from reference gene primer amplification that nucleated cell counts were estimated. Repertoires were generated with immunoSEQ multiplex PCR, while TCRdb's copy carries only in-frame clones and drops some. D and trimming were read from the DNA, whereas the V and J calls and clone size are those reported in that table. The table lists over 250,000 clones, about 86% of them singletons. The ends were cut back, 7 bases at V and 4 bases at J, with 11 bases in the middle. There are 13 residues in the CDR3. Germline V CDR1 and CDR2: MDHEN, SYDVKM.

This chain uses TRBV28 with TRBJ1-3; D perhaps matches TRBD1 (5 bases). This TCR came from a woman between 70 and 85 years old with COVID-19, enrolled during active disease. Sequenced input: peripheral blood. Here the CDR3 DNA reads TGTGCCAGCAAGTTCAGGGTGGGAAACACCATATATTTT. The encoded protein is CASKFRVGNTIYF.